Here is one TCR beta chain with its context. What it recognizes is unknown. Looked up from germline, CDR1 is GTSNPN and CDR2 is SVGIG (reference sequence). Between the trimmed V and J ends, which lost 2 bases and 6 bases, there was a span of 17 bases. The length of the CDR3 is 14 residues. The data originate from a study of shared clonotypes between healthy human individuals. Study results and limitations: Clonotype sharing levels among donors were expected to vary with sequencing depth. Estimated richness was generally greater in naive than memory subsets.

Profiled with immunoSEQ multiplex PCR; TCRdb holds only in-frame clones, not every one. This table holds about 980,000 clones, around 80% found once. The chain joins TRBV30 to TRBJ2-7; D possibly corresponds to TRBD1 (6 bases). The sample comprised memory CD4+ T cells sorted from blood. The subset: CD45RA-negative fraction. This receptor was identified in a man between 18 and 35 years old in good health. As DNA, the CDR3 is TGTGCCTGGAGTCTAGGGACATATTTGGGCGAGCAGTACTTC. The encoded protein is CAWSLGTYLGEQYF.